These 4 T cell receptor beta chains came from one sample sequenced in a study of graft-versus-host responses after intestinal transplantation. With approximately 200,000 irradiated, violet-dye-labeled stimulator cells, approximately 200,000 CFSE-labeled responder cells were plated. Only in-frame clones appear in the TCRdb table, and some are missing; sequencing was by immunoSEQ multiplex PCR. The profile shows roughly 8,600 clones, around 32% of them singletons. The sequencing used alloreactive CD8+ T cells from a mixed lymphocyte reaction culture, collected before intestinal transplant. Subset here: CFSE-low proliferating T cells sorted from roughly six-day pre-transplant mixed lymphocyte reaction (GvH or HvG direction). These receptors all stem from a human patient who received an intestinal transplant.

The chain has TRBV29-1 and TRBJ1-1; 7 bases agree with TRBD1. This CDR3 is built from 11 residues. Germline-derived CDR1 and CDR2 are SQVTM and ANQGSEA. The V and J ends lost 4 bases and 6 bases, in that order; junction bases with no gene match: 2. The CDR3 DNA sequence: TGCAGCGTTGGAACAGGGGCTGAAGCTTTCTTT. Translating it yields CSVGTGAEAFF.

The V and J genes are TRBV10-3 and TRBJ1-2; D is ambiguous. The ends were cut back, 4 bases at V and 4 bases at J, with 10 bases in the middle. Germline V gives CDR1 ENHRY, CDR2 SYGVKD. The CDR3 is 13 amino acids. The CDR3 loop reads CAISVDFTYGYTF. In nucleotides, the CDR3 is TGTGCCATCAGTGTAGATTTTACCTATGGCTACACCTTC.

This clone was recorded a few times. This chain uses TRBV4-2 with TRBJ2-1; 9 bases align to TRBD2. The CDR3 has 15 amino acids. Germline V gives CDR1 LGHNA, CDR2 YNFKEQ. Unmatched junction bases numbered 8, after V lost 1 base and J lost 10 bases. The CDR3 region has the DNA TGTGCCAGCAGCCAAGTTCTGACTAGCGGAGGAGAGCAGTTCTTC. Protein product: CASSQVLTSGGEQFF.

This clone counts as medium-sized. This chain uses TRBV21-1 with TRBJ2-6; TRBD1, as called in the table, went unchecked against the DNA. TRBV21-1 is labeled a pseudogene. The CDR3 length is 18 residues. The CDR3 DNA follows: TGTGCCAGCAGCAATGGGACACGCTTAGGCTCTGGGGCCAACGTCCTGACTTTC. Its protein product is CASSNGTRLGSGANVLTF.